Sequencing of this T cell receptor (beta chain) was carried out in a study of T cells in narcolepsy. Assay: immunoSEQ multiplex PCR; the TCRdb copy retains only in-frame clones and omits some. In the table there are about 29,000 clones, approximately 87% of which are singletons. Looked up from germline, CDR1 is MNHEY and CDR2 is SVGAGI. V was shortened by 6 bases and J by 8 bases, with 19 bases between the two germline ends. The CDR3 totals 15 residues. Sequencing was performed on memory (CD45RA-) CD4+ T cells from blood. The V and J genes are TRBV6-5 and TRBJ1-4, with D hard to call. The receptor comes from a human donor in good health. This CDR3 reads CASSQSPNSEEKLFF. DNA for the CDR3: TGTGCCAGCAGCCAATCACCCAACAGCGAGGAAAAACTGTTTTTT.